These 21 T cell receptor beta chains originate from one sample sequenced in a study of shared clonotypes between healthy human individuals. Repertoires were generated with immunoSEQ multiplex PCR, while TCRdb's copy carries only in-frame clones and drops some. The repertoire holds hundreds of thousands of clones, with almost 97% as singletons. Sequencing used naive CD4+ T cells sorted from blood. Subset defined: CD45RA+ positively selected. All receptors come from a woman aged 25 to 39 in good health.

This clone was detected once. The chain joins TRBV2 to TRBJ2-2, with D maybe TRBD2 (5 bases). This CDR3 has 14 residues. V lost 8 bases, J lost 0 bases, and 10 bases lay in between. Germline lookup yields CDR1 SNHLY and CDR2 FYNNEI. For the CDR3, the DNA is TGTGCCAGCCGCGGGCCAACGAACACCGGGGAGCTGTTTTTT. As protein: CASRGPTNTGELFF. The variable domain in full, completed from reference TRBV2 and TRBJ2-2, reads EPEVTQTPSHQVTQMGQEVILRCVPISNHLYFYWYRQILGQKVEFLVSFYNNEISEKSEIFDDQFSVERPDGSNFTLKIRSTKLEDSAMYFCASRGPTNTGELFFGEGSRLTVL.

The chain uses TRBV5-4 and TRBJ2-5; 10 nucleotides match TRBD2. V gave up 7 bases and J gave up 2 bases; unmatched junction bases: 5. The CDR3 contains 14 residues. Germline CDR1 reads SGHNT; CDR2 reads YYREEE (reference sequence). The CDR3 DNA is TGTGCCAGCTCTCTAGCGGGGGAGCAAGAGACCCAGTACTTC. Its translation is CASSLAGEQETQYF.

V and J are TRBV29-1 and TRBJ1-1, with D unresolved. This CDR3 has 14 residues. Germline values: CDR1 SQVTM, CDR2 ANQGSEA. The germline V and J ends were trimmed by 1 base and 1 base, with 10 bases remaining between them. Written as DNA, the CDR3 is TGCAGCGTTGAAGTCTGGGTCGGGAACACTGAAGCTTTCTTT. Translation: CSVEVWVGNTEAFF.

V usage is TRBV28 and J usage is TRBJ2-3; D is possibly TRBD2 (6 bases). The CDR3 runs to 15 residues. V was trimmed by 5 bases and J by 2 bases, leaving 14 bases between them. Germline V gene lookup returns CDR1 MDHEN and CDR2 SYDVKM. DNA for the CDR3: TGTGCCAGCAGTCCCCGGGGGACGGTCACAGATACGCAGTATTTT. It encodes CASSPRGTVTDTQYF.

The rearrangement links TRBV28 to TRBJ1-5; D gene unclear. V was cut by 2 bases and J by 6 bases, with 11 bases left in between. The CDR3 runs to 14 residues. Germline lookup yields CDR1 MDHEN and CDR2 SYDVKM. The CDR3 protein is CASSLPTARQPQHF. CDR3 nucleotides: TGTGCCAGCAGTTTACCCACCGCCCGTCAGCCCCAGCATTTT.

This sequence joins TRBV5-1 and TRBJ1-1; D ambiguous. The germline V gene has CDR1 SGHRS and CDR2 YFSETQ. Deletions cut 7 bases from V and 7 bases from J, with 11 bases between. This CDR3 comprises 11 residues. The CDR3 reads CASRERGEAFF. The CDR3 nucleotides read TGCGCCAGCCGGGAACGGGGTGAAGCTTTCTTT.

The chain is built from TRBV29-1 and TRBJ2-1; D uncertain. This CDR3 region has 14 residues. Germline assignment: CDR1 SQVTM and CDR2 ANQGSEA. V dropped 0 bases and J dropped 4 bases, with 10 bases sitting between them. The CDR3 DNA is TGCAGCGTTGAAGAGGGAAAGCAGTACAATGAGCAGTTCTTC. Translation gives CSVEEGKQYNEQFF.

The J gene is TRBJ2-7, the V gene TRBV28; no clear D. Per the germline V gene, CDR1 is MDHEN and CDR2 is SYDVKM. CDR3 size: 17 residues. V was shortened by 6 bases and J by 7 bases, with 28 bases between the two germline ends. CDR3 sequence (DNA): TGTGCCAGCAGATTGGGGAATTGGGCTCCCTCATTAGGAGAGCAGTACTTC. It specifies CASRLGNWAPSLGEQYF.

This clone was counted once. The V call is TRBV27, the J call TRBJ1-6; 7 nucleotides align to TRBD1. The CDR3 is made up of 16 amino acids. The germline V gene has CDR1 MNHEY and CDR2 SMNVEV (reference sequence). V trimming: 3 bases; J trimming: 5 bases; junction bases outside the gene matches: 7. The CDR3 DNA reads TGTGCCAGCAGTTTCTACGGACAGGCCGATAATTCACCCCTCCACTTT. Amino acids: CASSFYGQADNSPLHF.

The chain has TRBV7-8 and TRBJ2-5; D remains unclear. The CDR3 spans 16 residues. V shed 4 bases and J shed 1 base, with 16 bases lying between them. Per the germline V gene, CDR1 is SGHVS and CDR2 is FQNEAQ. The CDR3, as DNA: TGTGCCAGCAGCTCCCTGGGCGGTTGGGGCCAAGAGACCCAGTACTTC. It specifies CASSSLGGWGQETQYF.

This chain uses TRBV5-1 with TRBJ2-1, with 7 bases lining up with TRBD1. The germline V gene encodes CDR1 SGHRS and CDR2 YFSETQ. J gave up 6 bases and V 0 bases, and 6 bases lay outside the gene matches. This CDR3 region has 15 residues. The CDR3 here is CASSLGGGAANEQFF. CDR3 in DNA: TGCGCCAGCAGCTTGGGAGGGGGCGCGGCCAATGAGCAGTTCTTC.

This chain connects TRBV7-9 to TRBJ2-2; no firm D call. CDR1 is SEHNR and CDR2 is FQNEAQ in the germline V gene (reference sequence). V lost 2 bases to trimming and J lost 7 bases, with 8 bases between them. The CDR3 runs 13 residues. DNA of the CDR3: TGTGCCAGCAGCTTATCCAATGGCGGGGAGCTGTTTTTT. This codes for CASSLSNGGELFF.

The chain uses TRBV27 and TRBJ1-6; 10 nucleotides agree with TRBD1. The CDR3 extends over 18 amino acids. CDR1 MNHEY and CDR2 SMNVEV come from the germline V gene (reference sequence). Trimming took 2 bases from V and 0 from J; bases not matched to a gene: 4. CDR3 residues: CASSLAGQGSSYNSPLHF. The CDR3 region has the DNA TGTGCCAGCAGTTTAGCGGGACAGGGGTCCTCCTATAATTCACCCCTCCACTTT.

This chain joins TRBV5-1 and TRBJ2-3, with 14 positions matching TRBD2. This CDR3 spans 16 amino acids. CDR1 is SGHRS, CDR2 YFSETQ, per germline. Trimming removed 4 bases from V and 5 bases from J; junction bases left unmatched: 6. CDR3 nucleotide sequence: TGCGCCAGCAGCGGAAGGGGACTAGCGGGAGAAGATACGCAGTATTTT. This gives the protein CASSGRGLAGEDTQYF.

The chain uses TRBV7-9 and TRBJ1-4, with a possible D match to TRBD1 (5 bases). The V end was cut by 1 base, the J end by 5 bases, with 11 bases between. Germline V CDR1 and CDR2: SEHNR, FQNEAQ (reference sequence). CDR3 length equals 15 residues. CDR3 DNA sequence: TGTGCCAGCAGCTTAGAGGGACTGGGGAATGAAAAACTGTTTTTT. Protein product: CASSLEGLGNEKLFF.

CDR3 DNA: TGTGCCAGCACCCATAGGGCTAGTCCCTTGGGTCGCGAGCAGTACTTC. Its translation: CASTHRASPLGREQYF. V usage is TRBV7-2 and J usage is TRBJ2-7, with D uncertain. Germline lookup yields CDR1 SGHTA and CDR2 FQGNSA. The CDR3 loop spans 16 amino acids. V lost 7 bases to trimming and J lost 6 bases, with 25 bases between them.

The gene calls are TRBV7-9 and TRBJ1-4; D unclear. The CDR3 loop spans 14 amino acids. Germline V CDR1 and CDR2: SEHNR, FQNEAQ (reference sequence). Trimming removed 5 bases from V and 7 bases from J, with 14 bases in between. In DNA, the CDR3 is TGTGCCAGCAGCCGCAAGGCAGGAGGTGAAAAACTGTTTTTT. It translates to CASSRKAGGEKLFF.

V is TRBV11-2 and J is TRBJ2-2, with D perhaps TRBD2 (6 bases). The germline V gene encodes CDR1 SGHAT and CDR2 FQNNGV. The V and J ends lost 6 bases and 6 bases respectively, with 11 bases between them. This CDR3 region has 13 residues. Written as DNA, the CDR3 is TGTGCCAGCAGATCCCTAGCGTCCGGGGAGCTGTTTTTT. It yields the protein CASRSLASGELFF.

The rearrangement uses TRBV27 and TRBJ1-2; TRBD1 matches at 8 bases. The CDR3 has 16 amino acids. V shed 5 bases, J shed 3 bases, and the junction held 11 bases outside the gene matches. The V gene's germline CDR1 is MNHEY and CDR2 SMNVEV (reference sequence). Written as DNA, the CDR3 is TGTGCCAGCAGTAACCCCAGGGGGCGGGTGGACTATGGCTACACCTTC. Amino acid sequence: CASSNPRGRVDYGYTF.

This clone was seen a single time. This chain joins TRBV28 and TRBJ1-1; D not certain. Per the germline V gene, CDR1 is MDHEN and CDR2 is SYDVKM. The CDR3 totals 15 residues. Trimming stripped 1 base from V and 3 bases from J, with 12 bases between. CDR3 sequence: CASSLSGHDDTEAFF. CDR3 coding DNA: TGTGCCAGCAGTTTATCGGGCCACGATGACACTGAAGCTTTCTTT.

This chain uses TRBV28 with TRBJ1-2; D is perhaps TRBD1 (6 bases). V was trimmed by 4 bases and J by 7 bases, leaving 13 bases between them. Germline V CDR1 and CDR2: MDHEN, SYDVKM. CDR3 size: 13 residues. CDR3: CASSSDRISGYTF. In nucleotides, the CDR3 is TGTGCCAGCAGTTCCGACAGGATCAGTGGCTACACCTTC.